These 21 T cell receptor beta chains were all obtained from the same sample, sequenced in a study of T cells after posttransplantation cyclophosphamide. Sequencing used immunoSEQ multiplex PCR; TCRdb keeps in-frame clones, though not all of them. The sample shows tens of thousands of clones, no singletons; the ten largest hold roughly 2.3%. What was sequenced was PBMCs. The origin of the receptors is a middle-aged man in good health, CMV-negative, and a related stem cell transplant donor.

This clone was picked up a small number of times. One junction end disagrees with the germline gene, perhaps due to a read error. The chain recombines TRBV11-3 with TRBJ2-5, with 12 bases that match TRBD2. The CDR3 covers 15 residues. CDR1 is SGHNT and CDR2 is YENEEA in the germline V gene. The CDR3 sequence is CASSRTSGEQEAQYF. As DNA, the CDR3 is TGTGCCAGCAGCCGGACTAGCGGGGAACAAGAGGCCCAGTACTTC.

This clone showed up many times. V and J are TRBV9 and TRBJ2-7, with 9 positions matching TRBD2. Germline CDR1 reads SGDLS; CDR2 reads YYNGEE. With V trimmed by 0 bases and J by 4 bases, 8 bases remained unmatched. CDR3 length: 16 residues. The CDR3 sequence: CASSVARRGGGYEQYF. The CDR3 bases are TGTGCCAGCAGCGTAGCTAGGCGGGGGGGTGGTTACGAGCAGTACTTC. Using reference TRBV9 and TRBJ2-7 for the parts outside the CDR3, the full variable domain is DSGVTQTPKHLITATGQRVTLRCSPRSGDLSVYWYQQSLDQGLQFLIQYYNGEERAKGNILERFSAQQFPDLHSELNLSSLELGDSALYFCASSVARRGGGYEQYFGPGTRLTVT.

This clone was seen repeatedly, ten times or more. The rearrangement links TRBV5-1 to TRBJ2-7; weak D call: TRBD2 (5 bases). The CDR3 is 16 residues long. CDR1 SGHRS and CDR2 YFSETQ come from the germline V gene. Trimming took off 1 base at V and 2 bases at J, with 16 bases between the two ends. Here the CDR3 reads CASSLSSGLAPYEQYF. CDR3 nucleotide sequence: TGCGCCAGCAGCTTGTCCTCCGGCCTAGCTCCCTACGAGCAGTACTTC.

This clone was observed many times. This chain joins TRBV6-5 and TRBJ1-1; D perhaps matches TRBD1 (6 bases). V lost 4 bases and J lost 5, with 17 bases in between. Germline CDR1 is MNHEY and CDR2 is SVGAGI. The CDR3 consists of 15 residues. The CDR3 DNA is TGTGCCAGCAGTTTGTCCCAGGGGAGTGGGACTGAAGCTTTCTTT. Translating gives CASSLSQGSGTEAFF.

The sample holds many counts of this clone. The chain links TRBV11-1 to TRBJ2-7, with D maybe TRBD2 (5 bases). The CDR3 consists of 15 residues. CDR1 is SGHAT and CDR2 is FQDESV in the germline V gene (reference sequence). Deletions cut 1 base from V and 6 bases from J, with 16 bases between. In DNA form, the CDR3 reads TGTGCCAGCAGCTTAGTCCTAGCTGGATGGGCCGAGCAGTACTTC. Its protein product is CASSLVLAGWAEQYF.

This clone came up many times. The chain uses TRBV10-1 and TRBJ2-1, with TRBD1 identical over 7 bases. This CDR3 spans 14 amino acids. CDR1 is WNHNN and CDR2 is SYGVQD in the germline V gene (reference sequence). After removal of 4 bases from V and 1 base from J, the junction contained 1 base not matched to a gene. The CDR3 reads CASSATGSYNEQFF. The CDR3 DNA reads as TGCGCCAGCAGTGCGACAGGGTCCTACAATGAGCAGTTCTTC.

The chain combines TRBV9 with TRBJ2-1; 10 bases fit TRBD2. V shed 3 bases and J 9 bases; nucleotides not matched to a gene: 21. In germline, CDR1 is SGDLS, CDR2 YYNGEE. CDR3 length: 19 residues. Written as DNA, the CDR3 is TGTGCCAGCAGCGGGCCCAATCCGATGTCTAGCGGGAGAGTTGGTGAGCAGTTCTTC. This gives the protein CASSGPNPMSSGRVGEQFF.

This clone was seen ten or more times. The CDR3 DNA is TGTGCCAGTAGTATGAGAGGGGACAGGGGGCGAAATCAGCCCCAGCATTTT. Protein: CASSMRGDRGRNQPQHF. This chain links TRBV19 with TRBJ1-5; TRBD1 agrees at 12 bases. The CDR3 contains 17 residues. Germline V gene sequence: CDR1 LNHDA, CDR2 SQIVND (reference sequence). V lost 3 bases to trimming and J lost 4 bases; unmatched junction nucleotides: 7.

The sample holds many counts of this clone. This rearrangement joins TRBV6-1 to TRBJ2-7; TRBD1 matches at 7 bases. CDR1 and CDR2 (germline): MNHNS, SASEGT. The length of the CDR3 is 13 residues. V lost 6 bases, J lost 4 bases, and 6 bases stayed unmatched. The CDR3 sequence: CASSSGQQYEQYF. CDR3 nucleotides: TGTGCCAGCAGCTCGGGACAGCAATACGAGCAGTACTTC.

This clone occurred a few times. The rearrangement joins TRBV14 to TRBJ2-5; TRBD1 agrees at 10 bases. V was clipped by 4 bases and J by 5 bases; unmatched bases: 7. The CDR3 is 15 residues long. Germline V gene data show CDR1 as SGHDN and CDR2 as FVKESK. DNA for the CDR3: TGTGCCAGCAGCCGCCGGACAGGGGGAATGGAGACCCAGTACTTC. It encodes CASSRRTGGMETQYF. Complete variable domain (other parts from reference TRBV14 and TRBJ2-5): EAGVTQFPSHSVIEKGQTVTLRCDPISGHDNLYWYRRVMGKEIKFLLHFVKESKQDESGMPNNRFLAERTGGTYSTLKVQPAELEDSGVYFCASSRRTGGMETQYFGPGTRLLVL.

This clone was seen at least ten times. V is TRBV6-1 and J is TRBJ2-7, with D maybe TRBD1 (5 bases). V lost 2 bases and J lost 9, with 17 bases in between. The CDR3 is 14 amino acids. The germline V gene has CDR1 MNHNS and CDR2 SASEGT. The CDR3 protein is CASSESLGAGGQYV. CDR3 coding DNA: TGTGCCAGCAGTGAATCCCTAGGGGCAGGTGGGCAGTACGTC.

This clone was picked up a small number of times. This chain connects TRBV7-2 to TRBJ2-2; possible D gene TRBD2, 5 bases. The CDR3 length is 16 residues. Trimming stripped 5 bases from V and 0 bases from J, with 13 bases between. Germline assignment: CDR1 SGHTA and CDR2 FQGNSA. CDR3 sequence reads: CASSLNTGTNTGELFF. The CDR3 bases are TGTGCCAGCAGCCTCAACACCGGGACGAACACCGGGGAGCTGTTTTTT.

This clone was picked up many times. In DNA, the CDR3 is TGTGCCAGTAGTTTTAGCAACAATGAGCAGTTCTTC. Translating gives CASSFSNNEQFF. The chain is built from TRBV19 and TRBJ2-1, with D uncertain. Germline CDR1 reads LNHDA; CDR2 reads SQIVND (reference sequence). This CDR3 has 12 residues. Trimming cost V 5 bases and J 5 bases, with 7 bases left between them.

At least ten counts were recorded for this clone. The J gene is TRBJ2-5, the V gene TRBV7-9; 9 positions match TRBD2. The CDR3 is 14 amino acids. Germline trimming cut 5 bases from V and 4 bases from J; bases unmatched to any gene: 5. The germline CDR1 and CDR2 sequences are SEHNR and FQNEAQ (reference sequence). The CDR3 region has the DNA TGTGCCAGCAGCCCCGGACTAGCGATAGAGACCCAGTACTTC. It is translated as CASSPGLAIETQYF.

This clone was counted at least ten times. The genes are TRBV2 and TRBJ1-6; D is unclear. There are 14 residues in the CDR3. From germline, CDR1 is SNHLY and CDR2 FYNNEI. Trimming pared 7 bases from V and 2 bases from J, leaving 9 bases between. The CDR3 sequence: CASNRITYNSPLHF. Written as DNA, the CDR3 is TGTGCCAGCAACAGAATAACCTATAATTCACCCCTCCACTTT.

This clone was seen ten or more times. The chain recombines TRBV6-6 with TRBJ2-5; the match to TRBD2 covers 8 bases. Germline CDR1 and CDR2: MNHNY and SVGAGI (reference sequence). After removal of 0 bases from V and 5 bases from J, the junction contained 8 bases not matched to a gene. CDR3 length: 16 amino acids. The CDR3 loop is CASSYSTSGGGETQYF. As DNA, the CDR3 is TGTGCCAGCAGTTACTCCACTAGCGGAGGGGGGGAGACCCAGTACTTC.

This clone came up many times. Here the CDR3 reads CASSFVNSREAFF. CDR3 coding DNA: TGTGCCAGCAGTTTCGTTAACAGTCGAGAAGCTTTCTTT. The chain carries TRBV28 and TRBJ1-1; D unclear. The CDR3 extends over 13 amino acids. Germline CDR1 is MDHEN and CDR2 is SYDVKM. V dropped 3 bases and J dropped 8 bases, with 13 bases sitting between them.

In its sample, this clone was seen many times. The CDR3 region has the DNA TGCGCCAGCAGCCCGACGTGGGGGGCCTACAATGAGCAGTTCTTC. Translating it yields CASSPTWGAYNEQFF. The chain employs TRBV5-1 and TRBJ2-1; tentatively, D is TRBD2 (6 bases). CDR1 SGHRS and CDR2 YFSETQ come from the germline V gene. The germline V and J ends were trimmed by 4 bases and 2 bases, with 13 bases remaining between them. The CDR3 length is 15 residues.

This clone has more than one count but fewer than ten. The V call is TRBV29-1, the J call TRBJ2-7; TRBD2 agrees at 7 bases. V was pared by 4 bases and J by 3 bases, with 0 bases of the junction left unmatched. The CDR3 runs 11 residues. Germline-derived CDR1 and CDR2 are SQVTM and ANQGSEA. The CDR3 bases are TGCAGCGTTGGGGGGGGCTACGAGCAGTACTTC. It codes for CSVGGGYEQYF.

This clone showed up many times. The rearrangement uses TRBV10-3 and TRBJ1-3; D is uncertain. The germline V gene encodes CDR1 ENHRY and CDR2 SYGVKD. The CDR3 extends over 15 amino acids. Between the trimmed V and J ends, which lost 4 bases and 0 bases, there was a span of 10 bases. CDR3 sequence reads: CAISGYGSSGNTIYF. DNA for the CDR3: TGTGCCATCAGTGGGTACGGTAGCTCTGGAAACACCATATATTTT.

At least ten counts were recorded for this clone. The chain couples TRBV14 to TRBJ1-1; TRBD1 matches 11 bases. This CDR3 region has 16 residues. Germline CDR1 SGHDN, CDR2 FVKESK. The V gene end was trimmed by 4 bases and the J gene end by 1 base; junction bases not matched to a gene: 5. This CDR3 reads CASSRRTGGANTEAFF. The CDR3 DNA is TGTGCCAGCAGCCGACGGACAGGGGGCGCGAACACTGAAGCTTTCTTT.